This T cell receptor (beta chain) derives from a study of regulatory T cells in long-lasting Graves disease. Points from the study as a whole: Those with persistent Graves' had less TCR diversity than newly diagnosed patients. What was studied was peripheral blood only, and not thyroid tissue. Newly diagnosed patients shared about a thousand public clonotypes; persistent patients shared approximately 2,700. When disease was persistent, TRBV28, TRBJ1-2 and TRBJ2-5 were the favored segments.

This clonotype turned up a few times. What it recognizes is unknown. Germline CDR1 reads SEHNR; CDR2 reads FQNEAQ (reference sequence). Deletions cut 1 base from V and 4 bases from J, with 7 bases between. The CDR3 length is 14 residues. Arm-PCR of CDR3 regions and iRepertoire HTBI primers were used to build TCR beta libraries. MiXCR, applied by TCRdb to the multiplex PCR reads, yields one record per CDR3 protein. The sample lists about 660,000 distinct CDR3 sequences; 30% were seen once. The time point was: persistent/refractory GD, antithyroid drugs over 5 years with positive TRAb. The authors made the TCR library using RNA they extracted from PBMCs.

The chain couples TRBV7-9 to TRBJ1-4, with D unclear. The source is a female donor with Graves disease. Sample: peripheral blood mononuclear cells (PBMCs), taken when the disease was refractory, from a patient treated with antithyroid drugs. Here the CDR3 DNA reads TGTGCCAGCAGCTTAGGCCAGTATAATGAAAAACTGTTTTTT. Translated, it gives CASSLGQYNEKLFF.